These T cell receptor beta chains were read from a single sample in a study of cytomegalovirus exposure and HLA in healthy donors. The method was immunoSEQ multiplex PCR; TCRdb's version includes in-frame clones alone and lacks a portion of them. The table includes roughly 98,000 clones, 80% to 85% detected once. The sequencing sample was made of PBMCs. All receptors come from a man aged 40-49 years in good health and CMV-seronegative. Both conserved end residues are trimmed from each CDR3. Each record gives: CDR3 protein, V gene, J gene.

CDR3aa: ASSRDSPNQPQH
v_gene: TRBV27
j_gene: TRBJ1-5

CDR3aa: AGRRQTNTEAF
v_gene: TRBV2
j_gene: TRBJ1-1

CDR3aa: ASSLGQGAEKLF
v_gene: TRBV28
j_gene: TRBJ1-4

CDR3aa: ASRDGGSEQPQH
v_gene: TRBV2
j_gene: TRBJ1-5

CDR3aa: ASSTRGVQNTEAF
v_gene: TRBV5-1
j_gene: TRBJ1-1

CDR3aa: ASSSTGRIEKLF
v_gene: TRBV19
j_gene: TRBJ1-4

CDR3aa: ASSARTGGGQPQH
v_gene: TRBV11-2
j_gene: TRBJ1-5

CDR3aa: ASSLYRGRNQPQH
v_gene: TRBV28
j_gene: TRBJ1-5

CDR3aa: ASSRMTVNTEAF
v_gene: TRBV6-1
j_gene: TRBJ1-1

CDR3aa: ASRGTATNVGEQF
v_gene: TRBV6-1
j_gene: TRBJ2-1

CDR3aa: ASSIGLGSYNEQF
v_gene: TRBV19
j_gene: TRBJ2-1

CDR3aa: ASRGRGGLSYEQY
v_gene: TRBV7-9
j_gene: TRBJ2-7

CDR3aa: ASSPVENTEAF
v_gene: TRBV18
j_gene: TRBJ1-1

CDR3aa: ASSSRDRETGAF
v_gene: TRBV6-6
j_gene: TRBJ1-1

CDR3aa: ASSLLPGLAGGGTDTQY
v_gene: TRBV7-6
j_gene: TRBJ2-3

CDR3aa: ASSDPSRAGGQPQH
v_gene: TRBV6-1
j_gene: TRBJ1-5

CDR3aa: ASSKGQDTEAF
v_gene: TRBV5-1
j_gene: TRBJ1-1

CDR3aa: ASRVGARNQPQH
v_gene: TRBV28
j_gene: TRBJ1-5

CDR3aa: ASRRGQGTETQY
v_gene: TRBV2
j_gene: TRBJ2-5

CDR3aa: ASPIGGSETQY
v_gene: TRBV2
j_gene: TRBJ2-5

CDR3aa: DSSSTGSPRRSPLH
v_gene: TRBV6-5
j_gene: TRBJ1-6

CDR3aa: AISGVSQAGANVLT
v_gene: TRBV10-3
j_gene: TRBJ2-6

CDR3aa: ASSAPSYTDTQY
v_gene: TRBV9
j_gene: TRBJ2-3

CDR3aa: ASSYGGDRGRTEAF
v_gene: TRBV7-2
j_gene: TRBJ1-1

CDR3aa: ASSVGGGPSTDTQY
v_gene: TRBV9
j_gene: TRBJ2-3

CDR3aa: ASSHQGGHRLGYEQY
v_gene: TRBV4-1
j_gene: TRBJ2-7

CDR3aa: ASSQLYEQY
v_gene: TRBV23-1
j_gene: TRBJ2-7

CDR3aa: ASSVGTGWTYGYT
v_gene: TRBV6-1
j_gene: TRBJ1-2

CDR3aa: ASSHAGAYEQY
v_gene: TRBV4-1
j_gene: TRBJ2-7

CDR3aa: ASSLAGGSHEQF
v_gene: TRBV7-2
j_gene: TRBJ2-1

CDR3aa: ASSEFTGGETQY
v_gene: TRBV25-1
j_gene: TRBJ2-5

CDR3aa: ASREGTGGTYEQY
v_gene: TRBV10-2
j_gene: TRBJ2-7

CDR3aa: ASSQRGSGGYEQF
v_gene: TRBV5-1
j_gene: TRBJ2-1

CDR3aa: ASSYYTTGIGYGYT
v_gene: TRBV6-5
j_gene: TRBJ1-2

CDR3aa: ASRRDAGKGSPLH
v_gene: TRBV4-3
j_gene: TRBJ1-6

CDR3aa: ASSLGTVNQPQH
v_gene: TRBV13
j_gene: TRBJ1-5

CDR3aa: ASSPLGTGKNSPLH
v_gene: TRBV18
j_gene: TRBJ1-6

CDR3aa: TSSSQQGANQPQH
v_gene: TRBV7-9
j_gene: TRBJ1-5

CDR3aa: SAIRDTQY
v_gene: TRBV20-1
j_gene: TRBJ2-3

CDR3aa: ASSAHSRGRGYT
v_gene: TRBV19
j_gene: TRBJ1-2

CDR3aa: ASSEGSGHTDTQY
v_gene: TRBV9
j_gene: TRBJ2-3